Here is one TCR beta chain with its context. Its antigen is as yet unknown. This CDR3 contains 13 residues. V shed 5 bases and J shed 1 base, with 8 bases lying between them. Germline V gene data show CDR1 as SGHTA and CDR2 as FQGNSA. These data originate in a study of cytomegalovirus exposure and HLA in healthy donors. PCR primers comprised 60 Vbeta and 13 Jbeta primers. The data were produced by immunoSEQ multiplex PCR, yet TCRdb's version contains in-frame clones alone and is incomplete. This listing includes about 52,000 clones. General observations from the study: Donors were assumed by presence/absence analyses to have roughly uniform sequencing depth. There were a few CMV-associated chains whose specificity for CMV antigens was confirmed in vitro. Later analysis identified a missense DCLRE1C variant that was linked to TCR beta V- and J-gene trimming. Donor immune exposure was known only as CMV serostatus.

The sample taken for sequencing was PBMCs. The chain employs TRBV7-2 and TRBJ1-1; D is unclear. The TCR sequence derives from a woman aged 60 to 75 in good health and CMV-seropositive. The CDR3 region is CASSLRSNTEAFF. The CDR3, as DNA: TGTGCCAGCAGCCTGCGTTCGAACACTGAAGCTTTCTTT. The full variable domain, rest sourced from reference TRBV7-2 and TRBJ1-1, is GAGVSQSPSNKVTEKGKDVELRCDPISGHTALYWYRQSLGQGLEFLIYFQGNSAPDKSGLPSDRFSAERTGGSVSTLTIQRTQQEDSAVYLCASSLRSNTEAFFGQGTRLTVV.